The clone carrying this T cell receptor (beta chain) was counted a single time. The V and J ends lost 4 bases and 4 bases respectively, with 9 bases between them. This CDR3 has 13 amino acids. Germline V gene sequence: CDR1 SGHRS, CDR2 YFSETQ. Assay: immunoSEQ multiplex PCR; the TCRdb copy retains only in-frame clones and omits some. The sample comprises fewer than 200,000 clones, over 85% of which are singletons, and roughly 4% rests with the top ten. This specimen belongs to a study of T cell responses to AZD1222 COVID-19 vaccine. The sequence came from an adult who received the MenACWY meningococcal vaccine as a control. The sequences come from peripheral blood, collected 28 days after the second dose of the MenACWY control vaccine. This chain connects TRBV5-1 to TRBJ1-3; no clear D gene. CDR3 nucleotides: TGCGCCAGCAGCCCTGTCGGCGGAAACACCATATATTTT. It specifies CASSPVGGNTIYF.